These 27 T cell receptor beta chains were sequenced from one sample in a study of T cells in women clearing cervical HPV infection. The protocol was immunoSEQ multiplex PCR, while the TCRdb copy is restricted to in-frame clones and leaves out a portion. The sample includes about 22,000 clones. The sample taken for sequencing was blood buffy coat. The receptor set was obtained from a woman aged 18-70 years with a cervical HPV16 infection that either progressed to CIN3+ or cleared (not recorded which).

The covered CDR3 bases are TGTGCCAGTAGTTTCACAAGCGGGAGGGACAATGAG. Its translation is CASSFTSGRDNE. The CDR3, in full, reads CASSFTSGRDNEQFF. The V and J genes are TRBV19 and TRBJ2-1; 10 bases are a match to TRBD2. The CDR3 end falls 3 residues outside the read, so it is completed with the germline J gene. CDR3 size: 15 residues. In germline, CDR1 is LNHDA, CDR2 SQIVND (reference sequence). Trimming cost V 5 bases and J 5 bases; bases outside gene matches: 6.

As for this clone: The DNA ends 3 residues before the CDR3 does, and the rest of the CDR3 is filled in from the germline J gene. This chain joins TRBV7-9 and TRBJ2-7; 7 bases map to TRBD2. Germline values: CDR1 SEHNR, CDR2 FQNEAQ (reference sequence). CDR3 size: 14 residues. V was clipped by 1 base and J by 6 bases; unmatched bases: 6. This CDR3 reads CASSLGLALTEQYF. The part of the CDR3 DNA that was read is TGTGCCAGCAGCTTAGGACTAGCCCTAACCGAG.

Comments on this clone: The read gets to within 3 residues of the CDR3 end, and the germline J gene fills in the rest. The J gene is TRBJ2-3, the V gene TRBV20-1, with TRBD2 matching 7 bases. This CDR3 contains 14 residues. With 4 bases clipped from V and 2 bases from J, the junction kept 6 bases outside the gene matches. Germline values: CDR1 DFQATT, CDR2 SNEGSKA (reference sequence). The CDR3 reads CSAMGGEYTDTQYF. The CDR3 DNA, read in part, is TGCAGTGCTATGGGAGGGGAATACACAGATACG.

This clone shows up as medium-sized (0.01 to 0.1%) by frequency. The CDR3 extends 3 residues past the end of the read, so its final part is completed from the germline J gene. The chain has TRBV15 and TRBJ1-2; D is possibly TRBD1 (5 bases). The V gene lost 0 bases and the J gene lost 6 bases, with 17 bases spanning the gap. Per germline, CDR1 LNHNV and CDR2 YYDKDF (reference sequence). The CDR3 is 16 amino acids. CDR3 protein: CATSRDRGGRLDGYTF. CDR3 bases read: TGTGCCACCAGCAGAGATCGGGGGGGTCGGCTGGATGGC.

Worth noting for this clone: The read stops 3 residues short of the end of the CDR3; the missing end is completed from the germline J gene. The gene calls are TRBV5-1 and TRBJ2-5; the match to TRBD2 covers 10 bases. Germline lookup yields CDR1 SGHRS and CDR2 YFSETQ. Losses at the gene ends were 1 base for V and 1 base for J; bases not matched to a gene: 4. This CDR3 comprises 16 residues. CDR3 DNA, as far as it was read: TGCGCCAGCAGCTTGAGTAGCGGGGGGCCCCAAGAGACC. Amino acid sequence: CASSLSSGGPQET. In full, the CDR3 reads CASSLSSGGPQETQYF.

For this clone: Read coverage stops 3 residues before the CDR3 terminus; the germline J gene supplies the remainder. This chain joins TRBV5-1 and TRBJ2-5; 10 bases map to TRBD2. V lost 2 bases to trimming and J lost 5 bases; unmatched junction nucleotides: 12. CDR3 length: 17 residues. In germline, CDR1 is SGHRS, CDR2 YFSETQ. CDR3 protein: CASSFLSGRASWETQYF. CDR3 bases read: TGCGCCAGCAGCTTTCTAAGCGGGAGGGCCAGTTGGGAGACC.

Points on this clone: The read ends 3 residues early relative to the CDR3; the germline J gene fills the gap. The V and J genes are TRBV4-1 and TRBJ2-7; no clear D. V lost 1 base, J lost 6 bases, and 7 bases lay in between. The CDR3 consists of 12 residues. Germline lookup yields CDR1 MGHRA and CDR2 YSYEKL. CDR3: CASSQGALEQYF. Incomplete CDR3 DNA: TGCGCCAGCAGCCAAGGAGCCCTCGAG.

According to its frequency, this clone is large. The missing CDR3 end, 3 residues past where the read stops, is filled in from the germline J gene. This chain joins TRBV6-2 or TRBV6-3 and TRBJ2-7, with 7 bases aligning to TRBD1. V lost 5 bases to trimming and J lost 0 bases; unmatched junction nucleotides: 4. This CDR3 has 14 residues. Germline CDR1 MNHEY, CDR2 SVGEGT. The CDR3: CASSKGQTSYEQYF. Partial CDR3 DNA: TGTGCCAGCAGTAAGGGACAGACCTCCTACGAG.

A word on this clone: The missing CDR3 end, 3 residues past where the read stops, is filled in from the germline J gene. The chain combines TRBV2 with TRBJ1-1; no reliable D call. The CDR3 runs to 15 residues. Per the germline V gene, CDR1 is SNHLY and CDR2 is FYNNEI. Trimming removed 6 bases from V and 2 bases from J, with 16 bases in between. Here the CDR3 reads CASRFDNLRNTEAFF. CDR3 DNA, as far as it was read: TGTGCCAGCAGATTTGACAATCTTAGAAACACTGAA.

To note about this clone: The read ends 3 residues shy of where the CDR3 ends; the end is completed using the germline J gene. J is TRBJ1-1 and V is TRBV11-2; TRBD1 might be the D (5 bases). CDR1 and CDR2 from the germline V gene are SGHAT and FQNNGV. This CDR3 region has 13 residues. Trimming left V 3 bases short and J 1 base short, with 6 bases between. The sequenced part of the CDR3 DNA is TGTGCCAGCAGCTTTCAGGGGAACACTGAA. Its protein product is CASSFQGNTE. The whole CDR3 protein is CASSFQGNTEAFF.

On this clone: The read is 3 residues too short to cover the CDR3 end, so that end is filled in from the germline J gene. The rearrangement links TRBV18 to TRBJ2-1; the D gene is possibly TRBD2 (5 bases). Trimming removed 3 bases from V and 7 bases from J, with 10 bases in between. Germline CDR1 reads KGHSH; CDR2 reads LQKENI. This CDR3 region has 13 residues. The CDR3 protein is CASSPGPGNEQFF. Incomplete CDR3 DNA: TGTGCCAGCTCACCCGGCCCGGGGAATGAG.

The CDR3 sequence is CSARGLSNQPQHF. The CDR3 bases that were read are TGCAGTGCTCGGGGATTGAGCAATCAGCCC. The chain joins TRBV20-1 to TRBJ1-5; D call uncertain. The read is 3 residues too short to cover the CDR3 end, so that end is filled in from the germline J gene. Germline V lookup: CDR1 DFQATT, CDR2 SNEGSKA (reference sequence). This CDR3 contains 13 residues. The V end lost 5 bases, the J end lost 1 base, and 9 bases lay between the germline ends.

As regards this clone: The observed sequence ends 3 residues before the CDR3 terminus, with the missing tail filled in from the germline J gene. This sequence joins TRBV7-3 and TRBJ2-3; 7 bases map to TRBD2. The CDR3 loop spans 16 amino acids. Germline CDR1 reads SGHTA; CDR2 reads FQGTGA. The CDR3 protein is CASSPSGTTRQETQYF. The CDR3 bases that were read are TGTGCCAGCAGCCCGTCCGGGACTACGAGACAAGAGACG.

Note on this clone: With the read ending 3 residues before the CDR3 end, the germline J gene is used to fill in that end. The chain uses TRBV20-1 and TRBJ2-7, with 7 bases aligning to TRBD1. The V segment lost 6 bases and the J segment 2 bases; nucleotides outside the gene matches: 13. Germline assignment: CDR1 DFQATT and CDR2 SNEGSKA (reference sequence). There are 15 residues in the CDR3. The sequenced part of the CDR3 DNA is TGCAGTGCCCCCGCCTCCGACAGGGCTACCTACGAG. It is translated as CSAPASDRATYE. Given in full, the CDR3 is CSAPASDRATYEQYF.

Comment on this clone: The sequenced fragment ends 3 residues before the CDR3 boundary, so the rest is inferred from the germline J gene. V and J are TRBV7-9 and TRBJ2-5; the match to TRBD2 covers 8 bases. With V trimmed by 1 base and J by 4 bases, 5 bases remained unmatched. Germline CDR1 reads SEHNR; CDR2 reads FQNEAQ (reference sequence). The CDR3 runs 15 residues. The sequenced part of the CDR3 DNA is TGTGCCAGCAGCTTAGGGTCGCGGGAGGCAGAGACC. Its translation is CASSLGSREAET. The complete CDR3 reads CASSLGSREAETQYF.

Concerning this clone itself: The read is 3 residues too short to cover the CDR3 end, so that end is filled in from the germline J gene. This chain connects TRBV5-1 to TRBJ2-1; 11 nucleotides match TRBD2. The CDR3 consists of 15 residues. Germline V lookup: CDR1 SGHRS, CDR2 YFSETQ. J gave up 7 bases and V 4 bases, and 7 bases lay outside the gene matches. The CDR3 reads CASSPTSGSSNEQFF. The sequenced CDR3 bases are TGCGCCAGCAGCCCAACTAGCGGGAGTAGTAATGAG.

Details on this clone: The read terminates 3 residues before the CDR3 end, so the remaining end is supplied by the germline J gene. This rearrangement joins TRBV13 to TRBJ2-7, with 8 bases aligning to TRBD2. This CDR3 region has 18 residues. CDR1 and CDR2 (germline): PRHDT, FYEKMQ (reference sequence). V was pared by 4 bases and J by 1 base, with 15 bases of the junction left unmatched. CDR3 sequence: CASSSREVGGGPSYEQYF. The CDR3 DNA, read in part, is TGTGCCAGCAGCTCCCGTGAGGTCGGCGGGGGGCCTTCCTACGAG.

The CDR3: CASSLGLAEYNEQFF. Incomplete CDR3 DNA: TGTGCCAGCAGCTTGGGACTAGCGGAGTACAATGAG. This chain connects TRBV5-4 to TRBJ2-1; 9 bases match TRBD2. Coverage ceases 3 residues before the CDR3 finishes, and the germline J gene fills in the end. The CDR3 runs 15 residues. The trim removed 0 bases at V and 4 bases at J, leaving 2 bases unmatched. Germline V gene data show CDR1 as SGHNT and CDR2 as YYREEE (reference sequence).

The sequenced CDR3 bases are TGCGCCAGCAGTGTTAGAGGGGGCGGGGTGAATGAG. Its protein product is CASSVRGGGVNE. The whole CDR3 region reads CASSVRGGGVNEQFF. The chain employs TRBV10-2 and TRBJ2-1, with D perhaps matching TRBD1 (7 bases). The read ends 3 residues before the CDR3 terminus; that terminus is restored from the germline J gene. The CDR3 totals 15 residues. Looked up from germline, CDR1 is WSHSY and CDR2 is SAAADI. V was shortened by 4 bases and J by 7 bases, with 17 bases between the two germline ends.

Comments on this clone: Read data end 3 residues before the CDR3 end; the end is taken from the germline J gene. This chain uses TRBV10-2 with TRBJ2-5; D is perhaps TRBD2 (7 bases). The V gene's germline CDR1 is WSHSY and CDR2 SAAADI. V was clipped by 6 bases and J by 5 bases, with 16 bases between them. The CDR3 covers 14 residues. The CDR3 region is CASRPGGGAETQYF. Incomplete CDR3 DNA: TGCGCCAGCAGGCCCGGTGGGGGGGCTGAGACC.

A note on this clone: Sequencing ends 3 residues short of the CDR3 end; the germline J gene provides the rest. The rearrangement uses TRBV23-1 and TRBJ2-1; no reliable D call. TRBV23-1 belongs to the ORF category, with a function that is uncertain. V gave up 9 bases and J gave up 4 bases, with 13 bases separating them. This CDR3 region has 13 residues. The CDR3 loop reads CASPPEAYNEQFF. The part of the CDR3 DNA that was read is TGCGCCAGTCCACCTGAGGCTTACAATGAG.

Notes on this clone: From the germline J gene comes the end of the CDR3, since the read stops 3 residues before it. J is TRBJ2-2 and V is TRBV2; TRBD1 agrees at 7 bases. This CDR3 comprises 13 residues. Unmatched junction bases numbered 5, after V lost 5 bases and J lost 8 bases. From germline, CDR1 is SNHLY and CDR2 FYNNEI. Here the CDR3 reads CASSWTGTGELFF. The sequenced part of the CDR3 DNA is TGTGCCAGCAGTTGGACAGGCACAGGGGAG.

With respect to this clone: Read coverage stops 3 residues before the CDR3 terminus; the germline J gene supplies the remainder. J is TRBJ2-1 and V is TRBV12-3 or TRBV12-4, with D possibly being TRBD1 (6 bases). The CDR3 totals 15 residues. With 8 bases removed from V and 4 bases from J, the gap between germline ends came to 18 bases. The DNA read from the CDR3 is TGTGCCAGCTACCCAACAGGGAACCCTTACAATGAG. Translated, it gives CASYPTGNPYNE. The full CDR3 reads CASYPTGNPYNEQFF.

As regards this clone: The sequence runs out 3 residues before the end of the CDR3; the remainder is reconstructed from the germline J gene. This chain joins TRBV2 and TRBJ2-3, with 9 positions matching TRBD2. This CDR3 is 19 amino acids long. CDR1 is SNHLY, CDR2 FYNNEI, per germline. The chain's CDR3 is CASSPPVLRGGLTVGTQYF. CDR3 bases read: TGTGCCAGCAGTCCCCCGGTTTTGCGGGGGGGCCTCACGGTTGGCACG.

This CDR3 reads CSALLAGTDTQYF. Partial CDR3 DNA: TGCAGTGCCCTACTAGCGGGAACAGATACG. The V and J genes are TRBV20-1 and TRBJ2-3; TRBD2 matches at 10 bases. Read sequence stops 3 residues before the CDR3 end, and the germline J gene provides the missing end. The CDR3 has 13 residues. The V and J ends lost 6 bases and 3 bases, in that order; junction bases with no gene match: 3. CDR1 and CDR2 from the germline V gene are DFQATT and SNEGSKA (reference sequence).

Details on this clone: The CDR3 end is not reached by the read, which stops 3 residues before it; the germline J gene fills it in. This chain connects TRBV20-1 to TRBJ2-7; D possibly corresponds to TRBD1 (6 bases). The ends were cut back, 5 bases at V and 3 bases at J, with 14 bases in the middle. The CDR3 runs to 13 residues. In germline, CDR1 is DFQATT, CDR2 SNEGSKA (reference sequence). The CDR3 bases that were read are TGCAGTGCTGCCCCCGGACAGCACTACGAG. It is translated as CSAAPGQHYE. The full CDR3 sequence reads CSAAPGQHYEQYF.

Points on this clone: Coverage ceases 3 residues before the CDR3 finishes, and the germline J gene fills in the end. V gene TRBV6-1 combines with J gene TRBJ1-2; D is unclear. There are 12 residues in the CDR3. Trimming pared 2 bases from V and 3 bases from J, leaving 4 bases between. Germline CDR1 MNHNS, CDR2 SASEGT. CDR3 amino acids: CASSEPDYGYTF. CDR3 DNA, as far as it was read: TGTGCCAGCAGTGAACCTGACTATGGC.